This T cell receptor beta chain was observed in a study of blood T cell repertoires in COVID-19. Turning to the study itself: Whether acute or convalescent, the COVID-19 samples came from the United States, Italy and Spain. In each case, the material was cDNA or gDNA derived from T cells, B-cell-depleted T cells, or PBMCs.

The CDR3 has 15 residues. Germline V CDR1 and CDR2: MNHEY, SVGAGI. V gave up 6 bases and J gave up 5 bases; unmatched junction bases: 8. A few counts support this clone. Original processing methods: Reference gene primers were amplified, and this amplification served to estimate nucleated cell counts. Sequencing used immunoSEQ multiplex PCR; TCRdb keeps in-frame clones, though not all of them. V and J calls and clone size are given by that table; D and trimming were obtained from the DNA. The sample comprises about 200,000 clones, over 70% of which are singletons, and 4.5% to 7% rests with the top ten.

The rearrangement uses TRBV6-5 and TRBJ1-5; 9 bases map to TRBD1. Material: peripheral blood. The TCR sequence derives from a woman in her seventies with acute or convalescent COVID-19. The CDR3 sequence is CASSRGQGKYQPQHF. For the CDR3, the DNA is TGTGCCAGCAGCCGAGGACAGGGGAAATATCAGCCCCAGCATTTT.